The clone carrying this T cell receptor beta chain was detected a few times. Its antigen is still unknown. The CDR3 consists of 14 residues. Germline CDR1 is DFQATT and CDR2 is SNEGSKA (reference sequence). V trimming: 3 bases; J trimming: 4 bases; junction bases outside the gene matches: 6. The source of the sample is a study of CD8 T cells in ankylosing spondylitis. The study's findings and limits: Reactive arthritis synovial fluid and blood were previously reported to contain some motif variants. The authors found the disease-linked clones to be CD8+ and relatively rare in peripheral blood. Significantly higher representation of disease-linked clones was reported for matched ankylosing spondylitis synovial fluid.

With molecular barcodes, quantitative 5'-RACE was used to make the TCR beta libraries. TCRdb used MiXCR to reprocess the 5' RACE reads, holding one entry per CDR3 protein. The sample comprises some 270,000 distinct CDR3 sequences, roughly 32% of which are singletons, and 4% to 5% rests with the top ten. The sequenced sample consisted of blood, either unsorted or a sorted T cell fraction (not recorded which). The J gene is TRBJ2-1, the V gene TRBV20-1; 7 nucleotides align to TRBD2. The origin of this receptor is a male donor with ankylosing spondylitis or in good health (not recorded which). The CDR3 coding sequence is TGCAGTGCTAGTGGCAGCGGGATATACAATGAGCAGTTCTTC. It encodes CSASGSGIYNEQFF.